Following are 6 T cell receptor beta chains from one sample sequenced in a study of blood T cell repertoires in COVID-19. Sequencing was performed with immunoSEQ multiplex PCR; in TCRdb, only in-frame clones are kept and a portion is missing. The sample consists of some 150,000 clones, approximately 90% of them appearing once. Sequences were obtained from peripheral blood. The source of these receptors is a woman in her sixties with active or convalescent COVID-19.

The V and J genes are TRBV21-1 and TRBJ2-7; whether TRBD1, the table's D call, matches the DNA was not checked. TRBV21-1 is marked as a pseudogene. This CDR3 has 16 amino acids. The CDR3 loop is CASSNVIQVSSYEQYF. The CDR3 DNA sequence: TGTGCCAGCAGCAACGTCATACAGGTGAGCTCCTACGAGCAGTACTTC.

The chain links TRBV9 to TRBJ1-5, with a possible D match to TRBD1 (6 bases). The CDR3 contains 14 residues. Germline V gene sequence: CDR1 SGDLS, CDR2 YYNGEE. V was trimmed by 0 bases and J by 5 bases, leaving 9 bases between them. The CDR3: CASSVDGGDQPQHF. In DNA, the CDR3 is TGTGCCAGCAGCGTAGATGGGGGCGATCAGCCCCAGCATTTT.

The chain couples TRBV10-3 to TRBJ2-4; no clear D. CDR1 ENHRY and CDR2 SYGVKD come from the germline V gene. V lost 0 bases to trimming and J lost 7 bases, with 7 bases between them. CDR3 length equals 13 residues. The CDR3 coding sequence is TGTGCCATCAGTGAGTCGCAGGCGAACATTCAGTACTTC. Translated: CAISESQANIQYF.

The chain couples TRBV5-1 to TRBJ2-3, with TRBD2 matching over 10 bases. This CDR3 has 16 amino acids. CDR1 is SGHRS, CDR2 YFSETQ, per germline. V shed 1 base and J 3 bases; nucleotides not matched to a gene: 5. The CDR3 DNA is TGCGCCAGCAGCTTGCCAAGCGGGGGGGCTACAGATACGCAGTATTTT. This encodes CASSLPSGGATDTQYF.

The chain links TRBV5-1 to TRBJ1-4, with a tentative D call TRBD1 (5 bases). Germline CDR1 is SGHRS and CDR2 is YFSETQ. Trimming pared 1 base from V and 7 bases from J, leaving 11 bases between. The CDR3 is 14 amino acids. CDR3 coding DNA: TGCGCCAGCAGCTTGCAGGGTGTGGGTGAAAAACTGTTTTTT. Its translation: CASSLQGVGEKLFF.

CDR3 in amino acids: CASGRGLTAPLHF. CDR3 sequence (DNA): TGTGCCAGTGGTAGAGGCCTCACGGCACCCCTCCACTTT. The chain is built from TRBV12-3 or TRBV12-4 and TRBJ1-6, with unresolved D. V was shortened by 9 bases and J by 11 bases, with 17 bases between the two germline ends. The CDR3 is 13 amino acids.